The 5 T cell receptor beta chains presented below share a single source sample, sequenced in a study of blood T cell repertoires in COVID-19. Measured with immunoSEQ multiplex PCR; TCRdb has only the in-frame clones, and not every one. The repertoire holds about 230,000 clones, around 86% seen once, with more than 9% in the top ten. The sample was peripheral blood. These receptors were taken from a man aged 50 to 59 with COVID-19, enrolled during active disease.

The chain joins TRBV20-1 to TRBJ1-5; TRBD1 matches at 10 bases. The CDR3 has 15 amino acids. V dropped 3 bases and J dropped 3; count of bases not matched to a gene: 5. Per germline, CDR1 DFQATT and CDR2 SNEGSKA (reference sequence). The CDR3 region has the DNA TGCAGTGCTAGTAAGGGACAGGGGCACAATCAGCCCCAGCATTTT. It yields the protein CSASKGQGHNQPQHF.

This clone was seen once. The genes are TRBV27 and TRBJ2-3; maybe TRBD2 (5 bases). This CDR3 is 17 amino acids long. Germline V gene data show CDR1 as MNHEY and CDR2 as SMNVEV (reference sequence). V was pared by 3 bases and J by 6 bases, with 22 bases between. In nucleotides, the CDR3 is TGTGCCAGCAGTTTTGGAGGAGCTTGGCCTGGCAGCGATACGCAGTATTTT. It encodes CASSFGGAWPGSDTQYF.

This chain uses TRBV5-1 with TRBJ2-5; the match to TRBD1 covers 9 bases. The CDR3 is 15 amino acids. The V segment lost 2 bases and the J segment 5 bases; nucleotides outside the gene matches: 7. In germline, CDR1 is SGHRS, CDR2 YFSETQ. CDR3 region: CASSFQPQGAETQYF. DNA for the CDR3: TGCGCCAGCAGCTTCCAGCCACAGGGGGCGGAGACCCAGTACTTC.

This sequence joins TRBV3-1 (or the pseudogene TRBV3-2) and TRBJ1-4, with D possibly matching TRBD1 (5 bases). The CDR3 totals 13 residues. Germline lookup yields CDR1 LGHDT and CDR2 YNNKEL (reference sequence). The V end was cut by 2 bases, the J end by 5 bases, with 6 bases between. The CDR3 here is CASSQSGNEKLFF. The CDR3 region has the DNA TGTGCCAGCAGCCAATCAGGGAATGAAAAACTGTTTTTT.

There are a few counts of this clone. V is TRBV28 and J is TRBJ1-5, with 8 bases aligning to TRBD1. This CDR3 region has 17 residues. The germline gives CDR1 MDHEN, CDR2 SYDVKM. The ends lost 1 base at V and 0 bases at J; junction bases unmatched: 5. In DNA, the CDR3 is TGTGCCAGCAGTTTATCGACAGGGGCATATAGCAATCAGCCCCAGCATTTT. Amino acid sequence: CASSLSTGAYSNQPQHF.